Below, 11 T cell receptor beta chains from the same sample are listed, as sequenced in a study of T cell responses to AZD1222 COVID-19 vaccine. Sequencing was performed with immunoSEQ multiplex PCR; in TCRdb, only in-frame clones are kept and a portion is missing. The repertoire includes fewer than 150,000 clones, 75% to 90% of them detected once, and around 4.7% sits in the top ten. The source was peripheral blood, collected on day 0 of AZD1222 vaccination. Receptor source: an adult in good health.

This clone occurred many times. This chain's CDR3 is CASSEYETGPQPQHF. Written as DNA, the CDR3 is TGTGCCAGCAGTGAGTACGAGACAGGGCCTCAGCCCCAGCATTTT. The J gene is TRBJ1-5, the V gene TRBV6-1; 7 bases fit TRBD1. After removal of 3 bases from V and 6 bases from J, the junction contained 8 bases not matched to a gene. CDR1 and CDR2 from the germline V gene are MNHNS and SASEGT. The CDR3 runs 15 residues.

The chain links TRBV2 to TRBJ2-7; D gene unclear. Germline V gives CDR1 SNHLY, CDR2 FYNNEI. This CDR3 spans 15 amino acids. The ends were cut back, 3 bases at V and 4 bases at J, with 16 bases in the middle. The CDR3: CASSDLLLGSYEQYF. The CDR3, as DNA: TGTGCCAGCAGTGACCTCCTTTTAGGTAGTTACGAGCAGTACTTC.

This clone was seen just once. This chain connects TRBV10-3 to TRBJ2-1; D may correspond to TRBD1 or TRBD2 (6 bases each). Germline CDR1 is ENHRY and CDR2 is SYGVKD. The CDR3 totals 13 residues. Trimming removed 3 bases at V and 9 bases at J, with 12 bases between. CDR3 nucleotides: TGTGCCATCAGTGACCCGAGGGGGGTTGAGCAGTTCTTC. Amino acids: CAISDPRGVEQFF.

The rearrangement links TRBV11-2 to TRBJ2-2; D ambiguous. This CDR3 region has 15 residues. The germline V gene has CDR1 SGHAT and CDR2 FQNNGV. V dropped 5 bases and J dropped 4 bases, with 14 bases sitting between them. The CDR3 reads CASSPPFSATGELFF. CDR3 coding DNA: TGTGCCAGCAGCCCCCCCTTTTCCGCCACCGGGGAGCTGTTTTTT.

V gene TRBV3-1 (or the pseudogene TRBV3-2) combines with J gene TRBJ1-1, with D unresolved. Trimming cost V 4 bases and J 6 bases, with 15 bases left between them. This CDR3 is 14 amino acids long. Germline CDR1 and CDR2: LGHDT and YNNKEL (reference sequence). CDR3 loop: CASSPPKGRAEAFF. Written as DNA, the CDR3 is TGTGCCAGCAGCCCCCCCAAGGGTAGGGCTGAAGCTTTCTTT.

For the CDR3, the DNA is TGTGCCAGCTCGTCCGGGCCAGGGGAAGGGTCCTACGAGCAGTACTTC. Protein sequence: CASSSGPGEGSYEQYF. This chain connects TRBV6-6 to TRBJ2-7, with a tentative D call TRBD1 (6 bases). Germline CDR1 is MNHNY and CDR2 is SVGAGI (reference sequence). Trimming pared 8 bases from V and 1 base from J, leaving 21 bases between. This CDR3 has 16 amino acids.

Turning to this clone: One end of the junction is discordant with germline, which a read error may explain. In DNA, the CDR3 is TGTGCCAGCAGCTCCAGGGTTTCTTCGGTCTTC. It codes for CASSSRVSSVF. This chain joins TRBV7-2 and TRBJ2-1; possible D gene TRBD1, 5 bases. The CDR3 covers 11 residues. The germline gives CDR1 SGHTA, CDR2 FQGNSA.

V and J are TRBV2 and TRBJ2-1, with TRBD2 identical over 8 bases. The germline CDR1 and CDR2 sequences are SNHLY and FYNNEI. V dropped 6 bases and J dropped 4; count of bases not matched to a gene: 8. The CDR3 length is 15 residues. The chain's CDR3 is CASRFREGLYNEQFF. CDR3 coding DNA: TGTGCCAGCAGGTTCCGGGAGGGCCTGTACAATGAGCAGTTCTTC.

J is TRBJ2-2 and V is TRBV5-1; the D gene is possibly TRBD2 (6 bases). Trimming stripped 4 bases from V and 0 bases from J, with 13 bases between. The germline V gene encodes CDR1 SGHRS and CDR2 YFSETQ. The CDR3 has 16 residues. The DNA for the CDR3 is TGCGCCAGCAGCCCGGAGGGCAGGGCGAACACCGGGGAGCTGTTTTTT. It is translated as CASSPEGRANTGELFF.

This rearrangement joins TRBV5-1 to TRBJ1-4, with a weak D call TRBD1 (5 bases). Germline-derived CDR1 and CDR2 are SGHRS and YFSETQ. V gave up 5 bases and J gave up 2 bases, with 13 bases separating them. The CDR3 is 15 amino acids. The CDR3 nucleotides read TGCGCCAGCAGGTGGCAGGGTGGGACTAATGAAAAACTGTTTTTT. Its protein product is CASRWQGGTNEKLFF.

This clone appeared once. The genes are TRBV25-1 and TRBJ2-1, with 9 bases matching TRBD2. Trimming removed 1 base from V and 9 bases from J; junction bases left unmatched: 10. Per the germline V gene, CDR1 is MGHDK and CDR2 is SYGVNS. This CDR3 has 16 residues. The CDR3, as DNA: TGTGCCAGCAGTGAATCGGGCGCGGGAGGGCCAAGTGAGCAGTTCTTC. It translates to CASSESGAGGPSEQFF.